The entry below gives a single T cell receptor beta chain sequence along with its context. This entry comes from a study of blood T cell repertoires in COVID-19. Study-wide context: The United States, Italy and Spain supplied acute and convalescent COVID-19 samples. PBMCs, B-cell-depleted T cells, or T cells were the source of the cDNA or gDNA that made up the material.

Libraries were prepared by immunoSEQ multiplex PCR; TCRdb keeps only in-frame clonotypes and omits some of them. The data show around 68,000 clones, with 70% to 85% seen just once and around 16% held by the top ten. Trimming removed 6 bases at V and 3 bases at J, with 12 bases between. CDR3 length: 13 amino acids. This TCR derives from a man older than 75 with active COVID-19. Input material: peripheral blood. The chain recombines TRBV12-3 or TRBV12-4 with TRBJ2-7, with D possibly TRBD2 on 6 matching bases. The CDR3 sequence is CASRSGLNYEQYF. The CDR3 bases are TGTGCCAGCAGATCCGGACTAAACTACGAGCAGTACTTC.